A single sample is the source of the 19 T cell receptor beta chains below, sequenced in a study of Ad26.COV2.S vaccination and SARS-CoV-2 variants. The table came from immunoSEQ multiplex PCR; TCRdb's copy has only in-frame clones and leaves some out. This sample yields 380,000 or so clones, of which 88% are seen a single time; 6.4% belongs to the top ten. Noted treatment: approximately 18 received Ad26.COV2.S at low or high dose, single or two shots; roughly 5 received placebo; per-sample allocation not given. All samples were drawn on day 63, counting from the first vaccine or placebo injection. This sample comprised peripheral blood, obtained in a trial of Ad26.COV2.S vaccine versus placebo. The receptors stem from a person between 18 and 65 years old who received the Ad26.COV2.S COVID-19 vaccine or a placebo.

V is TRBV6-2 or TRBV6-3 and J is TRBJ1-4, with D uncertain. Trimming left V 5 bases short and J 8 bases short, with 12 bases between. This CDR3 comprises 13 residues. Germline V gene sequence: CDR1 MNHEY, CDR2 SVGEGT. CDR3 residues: CASSRQTGEKLFF. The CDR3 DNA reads TGTGCCAGCAGTCGGCAGACGGGGGAAAAACTGTTTTTT.

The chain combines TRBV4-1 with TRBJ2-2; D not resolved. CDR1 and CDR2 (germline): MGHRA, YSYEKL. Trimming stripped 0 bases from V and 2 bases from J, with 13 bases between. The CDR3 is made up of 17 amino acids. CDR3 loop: CASSQDTLESNTGELFF. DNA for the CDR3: TGCGCCAGCAGCCAAGACACACTCGAGTCAAACACCGGGGAGCTGTTTTTT.

CDR3 DNA: TGCGCCAGCAGCTTGGAATTGGGGAACGTCCTGACTTTC. It codes for CASSLELGNVLTF. The chain is built from TRBV5-1 and TRBJ2-6; unclear D gene. Germline V gene sequence: CDR1 SGHRS, CDR2 YFSETQ. This CDR3 region has 13 residues. V was pared by 0 bases and J by 10 bases, with 8 bases between. The whole variable domain, filled in from reference TRBV5-1 and TRBJ2-6, reads KAGVTQTPRYLIKTRGQQVTLSCSPISGHRSVSWYQQTPGQGLQFLFEYFSETQRNKGNFPGRFSGRQFSNSRSEMNVSTLELGDSALYLCASSLELGNVLTFGAGSRLTVL.

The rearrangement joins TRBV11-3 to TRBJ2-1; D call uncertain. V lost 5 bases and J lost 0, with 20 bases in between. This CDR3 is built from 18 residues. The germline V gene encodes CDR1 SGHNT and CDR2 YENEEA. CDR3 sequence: CASSTPARTVSSYNEQFF. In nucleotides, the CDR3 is TGTGCCAGCAGCACCCCCGCCAGGACCGTGAGCTCCTACAATGAGCAGTTCTTC. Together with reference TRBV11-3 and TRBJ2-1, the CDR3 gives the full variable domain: EAGVVQSPRYKIIEKKQPVAFWCNPISGHNTLYWYLQNLGQGPELLIRYENEEAVDDSQLPKDRFSAERLKGVDSTLKIQPAELGDSAVYLCASSTPARTVSSYNEQFFGPGTRLTVL.

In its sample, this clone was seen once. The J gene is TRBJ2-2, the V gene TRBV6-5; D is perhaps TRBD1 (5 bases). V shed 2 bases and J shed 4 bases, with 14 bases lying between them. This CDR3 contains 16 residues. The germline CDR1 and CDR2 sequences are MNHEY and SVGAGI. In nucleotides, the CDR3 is TGTGCCAGCAGTTACGAATATACAGGAGCCACCGGGGAGCTGTTTTTT. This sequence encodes CASSYEYTGATGELFF.

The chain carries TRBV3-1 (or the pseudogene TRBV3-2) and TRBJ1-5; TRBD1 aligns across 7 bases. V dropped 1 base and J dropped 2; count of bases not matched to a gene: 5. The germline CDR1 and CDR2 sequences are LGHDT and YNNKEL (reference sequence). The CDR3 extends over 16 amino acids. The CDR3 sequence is CASSQGQGLGNQPQHF. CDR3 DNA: TGTGCCAGCAGCCAAGGACAGGGCCTTGGCAATCAGCCCCAGCATTTT.

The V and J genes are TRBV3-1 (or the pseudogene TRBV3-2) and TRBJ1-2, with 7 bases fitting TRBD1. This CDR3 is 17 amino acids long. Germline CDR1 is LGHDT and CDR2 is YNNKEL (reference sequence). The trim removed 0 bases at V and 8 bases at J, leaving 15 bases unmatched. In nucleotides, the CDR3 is TGTGCCAGCAGCCAAGATATTGGGGGAACAGGGGTCGTGGGCTACACCTTC. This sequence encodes CASSQDIGGTGVVGYTF.

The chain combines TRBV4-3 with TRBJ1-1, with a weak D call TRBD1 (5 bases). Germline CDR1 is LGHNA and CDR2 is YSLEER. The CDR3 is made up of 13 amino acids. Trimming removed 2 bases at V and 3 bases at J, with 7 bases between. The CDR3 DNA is TGCGCCAGCAGCCAACAGGGTTACACTGAAGCTTTCTTT. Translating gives CASSQQGYTEAFF.

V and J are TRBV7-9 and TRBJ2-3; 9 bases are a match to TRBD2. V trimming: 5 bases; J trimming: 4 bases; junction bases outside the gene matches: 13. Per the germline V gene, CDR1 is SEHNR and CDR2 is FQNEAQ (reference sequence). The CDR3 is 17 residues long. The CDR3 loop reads CASSPRGSAGGADTQYF. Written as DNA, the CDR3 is TGTGCCAGCAGCCCGCGGGGTTCAGCGGGAGGAGCAGATACGCAGTATTTT.

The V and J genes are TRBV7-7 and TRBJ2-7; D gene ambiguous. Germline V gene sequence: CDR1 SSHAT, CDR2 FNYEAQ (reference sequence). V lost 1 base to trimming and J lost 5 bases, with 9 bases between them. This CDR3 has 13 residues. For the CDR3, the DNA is TGTGCCAGCAGCTTAGGAAGGGTAAACGAGCAGTACTTC. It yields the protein CASSLGRVNEQYF.

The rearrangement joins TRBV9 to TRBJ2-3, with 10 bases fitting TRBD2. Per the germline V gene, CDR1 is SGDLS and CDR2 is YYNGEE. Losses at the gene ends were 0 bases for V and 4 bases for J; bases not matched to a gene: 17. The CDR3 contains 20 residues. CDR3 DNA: TGTGCCAGCAGCGTAGGCGGGCTAGCGGGGGCCTTTTCCCCACCAGATACGCAGTATTTT. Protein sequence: CASSVGGLAGAFSPPDTQYF. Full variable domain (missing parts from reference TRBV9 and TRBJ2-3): DSGVTQTPKHLITATGQRVTLRCSPRSGDLSVYWYQQSLDQGLQFLIQYYNGEERAKGNILERFSAQQFPDLHSELNLSSLELGDSALYFCASSVGGLAGAFSPPDTQYFGPGTRLTVL.

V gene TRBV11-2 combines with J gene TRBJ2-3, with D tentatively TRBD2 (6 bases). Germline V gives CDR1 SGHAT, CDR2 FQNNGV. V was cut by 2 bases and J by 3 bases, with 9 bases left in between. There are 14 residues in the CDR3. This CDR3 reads CASSLRGRTDTQYF. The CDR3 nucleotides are TGTGCCAGCAGCTTACGGGGGAGGACAGATACGCAGTATTTT.

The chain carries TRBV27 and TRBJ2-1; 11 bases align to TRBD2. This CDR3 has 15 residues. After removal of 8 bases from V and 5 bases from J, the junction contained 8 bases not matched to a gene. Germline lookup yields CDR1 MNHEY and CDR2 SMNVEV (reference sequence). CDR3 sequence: CASSHPGLADNEQFF. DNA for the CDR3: TGTGCCAGCTCGCACCCGGGACTAGCGGACAATGAGCAGTTCTTC.

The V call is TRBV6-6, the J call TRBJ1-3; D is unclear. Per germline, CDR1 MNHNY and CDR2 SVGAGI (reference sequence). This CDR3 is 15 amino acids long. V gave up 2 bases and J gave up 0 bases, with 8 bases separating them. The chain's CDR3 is CASSYSPDSGNTIYF. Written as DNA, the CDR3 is TGTGCCAGCAGTTACAGCCCGGACTCTGGAAACACCATATATTTT.

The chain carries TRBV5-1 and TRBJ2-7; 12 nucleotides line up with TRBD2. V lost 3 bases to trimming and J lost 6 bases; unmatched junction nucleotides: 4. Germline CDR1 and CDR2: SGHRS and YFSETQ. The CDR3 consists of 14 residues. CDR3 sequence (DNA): TGCGCCAGCAGCTCTAGCGGGAGGGACCGCGAGCAGTACTTC. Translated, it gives CASSSSGRDREQYF. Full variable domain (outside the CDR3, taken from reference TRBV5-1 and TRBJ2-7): KAGVTQTPRYLIKTRGQQVTLSCSPISGHRSVSWYQQTPGQGLQFLFEYFSETQRNKGNFPGRFSGRQFSNSRSEMNVSTLELGDSALYLCASSSSGRDREQYFGPGTRLTVT.

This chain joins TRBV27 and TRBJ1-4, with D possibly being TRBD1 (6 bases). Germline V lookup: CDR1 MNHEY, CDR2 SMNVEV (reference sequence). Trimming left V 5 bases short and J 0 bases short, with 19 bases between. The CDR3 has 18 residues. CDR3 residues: CASSRTANPLTTNEKLFF. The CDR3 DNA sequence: TGTGCCAGCAGTAGGACAGCGAATCCCCTCACAACTAATGAAAAACTGTTTTTT.

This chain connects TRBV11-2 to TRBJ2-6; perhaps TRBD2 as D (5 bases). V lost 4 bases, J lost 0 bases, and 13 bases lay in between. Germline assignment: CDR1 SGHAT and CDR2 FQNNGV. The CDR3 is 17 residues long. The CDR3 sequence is CASSSRLAGSGANVLTF. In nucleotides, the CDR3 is TGTGCCAGCAGCTCCCGCCTAGCCGGCTCTGGGGCCAACGTCCTGACTTTC.

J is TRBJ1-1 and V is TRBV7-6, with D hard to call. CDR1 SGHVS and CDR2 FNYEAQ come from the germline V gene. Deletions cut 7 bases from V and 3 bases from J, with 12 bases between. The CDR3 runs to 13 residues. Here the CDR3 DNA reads TGTGCCAGCACCGAGGGAGGGTACACTGAAGCTTTCTTT. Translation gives CASTEGGYTEAFF.

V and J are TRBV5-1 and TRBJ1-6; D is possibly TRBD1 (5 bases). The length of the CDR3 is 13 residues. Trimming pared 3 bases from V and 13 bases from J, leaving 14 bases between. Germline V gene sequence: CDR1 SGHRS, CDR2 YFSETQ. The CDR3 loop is CASSSDRQYPLHF. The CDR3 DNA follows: TGCGCCAGCAGCTCGGATCGACAGTATCCCCTCCACTTT.